These 9 T cell receptor beta chains share one sample of origin, sequenced in a study of blood T cell repertoires in COVID-19 (dated by TCRdb to about 2020). Library preparation employed the immunoSEQ multiplex PCR assay. What TCRdb holds here is the immuneACCESS table cut down to in-frame rearrangements. Part of the clones is not present; checked against another copy, under half of the missing clones reflect an unresolved V gene, and the others are unexplained. Counted in this sample were 150,000 to 190,000 clones; 65% to 85% of them appeared once. The top ten constitute approximately 3.7% of the sample. The material sequenced was peripheral blood. The receptors stem from an elderly woman with acute or convalescent COVID-19.

The genes are TRBV5-1 and TRBJ2-1, with TRBD2 matching over 9 bases. The CDR3 is 15 residues long. With 4 bases clipped from V and 4 bases from J, the junction kept 6 bases outside the gene matches. Per germline, CDR1 SGHRS and CDR2 YFSETQ. The DNA for the CDR3 is TGCGCCAGCAGCCTGCTAGCGGGGTCTTACAATGAGCAGTTCTTC. Amino acid sequence: CASSLLAGSYNEQFF.

This sequence joins TRBV14 and TRBJ1-2; tentative D call: TRBD1 (5 bases). There are 16 residues in the CDR3. From germline, CDR1 is SGHDN and CDR2 FVKESK. Trimming stripped 0 bases from V and 0 bases from J, with 11 bases between. The chain's CDR3 is CASSQDRGQANYGYTF. Here the CDR3 DNA reads TGTGCCAGCAGCCAAGATAGAGGACAAGCTAACTATGGCTACACCTTC.

The table lists this clone with many counts. The genes are TRBV6-5 and TRBJ2-7, with 8 bases fitting TRBD1. V was pared by 4 bases and J by 6 bases, with 8 bases of the junction left unmatched. Germline loops: CDR1 MNHEY, CDR2 SVGAGI. This CDR3 spans 14 amino acids. Here the CDR3 reads CASSSGQGWSEQYF. The CDR3 region has the DNA TGTGCCAGCAGTTCTGGACAGGGCTGGTCCGAGCAGTACTTC.

The rearrangement joins TRBV11-3 to TRBJ2-3, with a possible D match to TRBD1 (6 bases). This CDR3 is 12 amino acids long. Looked up from germline, CDR1 is SGHNT and CDR2 is YENEEA. V was trimmed by 6 bases and J by 6 bases, leaving 10 bases between them. For the CDR3, the DNA is TGTGCCAGCAGTGTTAGGGGGGATACGCAGTATTTT. It is translated as CASSVRGDTQYF.

The chain is built from TRBV25-1 and TRBJ1-2; the D gene is possibly TRBD1 (6 bases). Germline lookup yields CDR1 MGHDK and CDR2 SYGVNS. Trimming stripped 8 bases from V and 4 bases from J, with 11 bases between. This CDR3 has 12 residues. CDR3 coding DNA: TGTGCCAGCCGTGGACAGATCTATGGCTACACCTTC. Amino acids: CASRGQIYGYTF.

The gene calls are TRBV7-2 and TRBJ2-5; D is ambiguous. The germline CDR1 and CDR2 sequences are SGHTA and FQGNSA. V was trimmed by 1 base and J by 2 bases, leaving 14 bases between them. This CDR3 is built from 16 residues. Here the CDR3 reads CASSLVGQVVQETQYF. CDR3 nucleotide sequence: TGTGCCAGCAGCTTAGTAGGCCAGGTGGTTCAAGAGACCCAGTACTTC.

J is TRBJ1-4 and V is TRBV25-1, with D maybe TRBD1 (5 bases). Per germline, CDR1 MGHDK and CDR2 SYGVNS. The CDR3 runs to 15 residues. V was cut by 4 bases and J by 8 bases, with 17 bases left in between. The chain's CDR3 is CASSGIDSLREKLFF. The CDR3 nucleotides read TGTGCCAGCAGTGGGATAGACAGTTTAAGGGAAAAACTGTTTTTT.

This rearrangement joins TRBV5-1 to TRBJ2-1; D unresolved. CDR3 length: 15 amino acids. CDR1 SGHRS and CDR2 YFSETQ come from the germline V gene. The germline V and J ends were trimmed by 4 bases and 4 bases, with 15 bases remaining between them. The CDR3 DNA reads as TGCGCCAGCAGCCCCACAGAGACGATGTACAATGAGCAGTTCTTC. Amino acids: CASSPTETMYNEQFF.

The V and J genes are TRBV4-1 and TRBJ1-2, with D possibly matching TRBD1 (5 bases). Trimming stripped 0 bases from V and 3 bases from J, with 8 bases between. Germline CDR1 is MGHRA and CDR2 is YSYEKL. The CDR3 covers 14 residues. The CDR3 DNA reads TGCGCCAGCAGCCAAGACCAGGGTTACTATGGCTACACCTTC. Amino acids: CASSQDQGYYGYTF.